Listed below are T cell receptor beta chains from one sample, sequenced in a study of identical twins. TCRdb independently ran MiXCR on the 5' RACE reads; one entry per CDR3 protein. The sample lists approximately 700,000 distinct CDR3 sequences; 15% to 20% were seen once. These data are also associated with another study on T cells expressing NK-cell markers.

The sample taken for sequencing was PBMCs. The receptors were gathered from a young woman in good health. Both conserved end residues are part of each CDR3. Each record gives: J gene, D gene, V gene, clone size, CDR3 DNA, CDR3 protein. The D gene is left open where the match is weak. Size values are once, few and many counts, or a class for expanded clones, and some rows have none.

TRBJ1-5	.	TRBV5-5	few	TGTGCCAGCAGCCCCCAGACAGGAACAGAAAATCAGCCCCAGCATTTT	CASSPQTGTENQPQHF
TRBJ2-1	TRBD2	TRBV9	.	TGTGCCAGCAGCGGGGAGGGTAGCGGACTCAATGAGCAGTTCTTC	CASSGEGSGLNEQFF
TRBJ2-7	.	TRBV6-1	.	TGTGCCAGCAGACTACAGGGAAGGTCCGAGCAGTACTTC	CASRLQGRSEQYF
TRBJ2-3	.	TRBV7-2	many	TGTGCCAGCAGCACCACTAGGTCCGGCACAGATACGCAGTATTTT	CASSTTRSGTDTQYF
TRBJ1-5	.	TRBV18	many	TGTGCCAGCTCACCACAGGGATGGGGTCAGCCCCAGCATTTT	CASSPQGWGQPQHF
TRBJ2-1	TRBD1	TRBV6-1	many	TGTGCCATCCAGGACAGGCTCGATGAGCAGTTCTTC	CAIQDRLDEQFF
TRBJ2-5	TRBD2	TRBV10-3	few	TGTGCCATCTCCAGCGGGGGGGCAGAGACCCAGTACTTC	CAISSGGAETQYF
TRBJ2-1	.	TRBV20-1	.	TGCAGTGCCCTCCTTAAGGGTAACGGGATCTACAATGAGCAGTTCTTC	CSALLKGNGIYNEQFF
TRBJ1-1	.	TRBV29-1	.	TGCAGCATTCCACCTGGGGGGAGGGGCACTGAAGCTTTCTTT	CSIPPGGRGTEAFF
TRBJ2-3	TRBD2	TRBV27	.	TGTGCCAGCAGTTCGCCCGGGGGGGCGGGCACAGATACGCAGTATTTT	CASSSPGGAGTDTQYF
TRBJ2-3	.	TRBV29-1	.	TGCAGCGTTCCGGGACTCACAGATACGCAGTATTTT	CSVPGLTDTQYF
TRBJ2-7	.	TRBV7-2	many	TGTGCCAGCAGCCCCCAATGGAACTACGAGCAGTACTTC	CASSPQWNYEQYF
TRBJ2-6	.	TRBV5-5	.	TGTGCCAGCAGCTTATGGGTCTCTGGGGCCAACGTCCTGACTTTC	CASSLWVSGANVLTF
TRBJ2-1	TRBD2	TRBV20-1	few	TGCAGTGCTAGAGATTGGCAAAGCGGGAGGGTCCATGAGCAGTTCTTC	CSARDWQSGRVHEQFF
TRBJ2-3	.	TRBV2	few	TGTGCCAGCAGTCAGCAGCGCACAGATACGCAGTATTTT	CASSQQRTDTQYF
TRBJ1-5	.	TRBV12-3/TRBV12-4	many	TGTGCCAGCAGTTTAGGCCCTTATAGCAATCAGCCCCAGCATTTT	CASSLGPYSNQPQHF
TRBJ1-2	.	TRBV29-1	few	TGCAGCGTCGCCACCGGGGACAACTATGGCTACACCTTC	CSVATGDNYGYTF
TRBJ1-2	.	TRBV27	.	TGTGCCAGCAGTTTAAGCCGGGTCTGGGGCTACACCTTC	CASSLSRVWGYTF
TRBJ2-1	TRBD2	TRBV5-1	.	TGCGCCAGCAGCCCGAGCGGGATGGACGTCGGGCAGTTCTTC	CASSPSGMDVGQFF
TRBJ2-3	TRBD2	TRBV7-2	.	TGTGCCAGCAGCTTTGCGGGAGGGCCACTGGATACGCAGTATTTT	CASSFAGGPLDTQYF
TRBJ2-3	TRBD1	TRBV5-6	few	TGTGCCAGCAGCCGGACAGGGTCTGGCACAGATACGCAGTATTTT	CASSRTGSGTDTQYF
TRBJ2-1	.	TRBV7-9	.	TGTGCCAGCAGCCAGAAAGGTGAGAGTGAGCAGTTCTTC	CASSQKGESEQFF
TRBJ1-1	.	TRBV12-3/TRBV12-4	.	TGTGCCAGCAGCTCCGATACGGAGGACACTGAAGCTTTCTTT	CASSSDTEDTEAFF
TRBJ2-1	.	TRBV3-1	.	TGTGCCACCAGCCAAGTTACCCTTTTGAGCTCCTACAATGAGCAGTTCTTC	CATSQVTLLSSYNEQFF
TRBJ1-5	.	TRBV16	.	TGTGCCAGCAGCCCCCCTGGGGCGTGGCAGCCCCAGCATTTT	CASSPPGAWQPQHF
TRBJ2-7	.	TRBV27	many	TGTGCCAGCAGTTTTGTCAGATCGGTCGAGGAGCAGTACTTC	CASSFVRSVEEQYF
TRBJ1-6	.	TRBV20-1	few	TGCAGTGCTAGAGTCGGCCTGGAGAATTCACCCCTCCACTTT	CSARVGLENSPLHF
TRBJ2-3	.	TRBV9	few	TGTGCCAGCAGCGTAGCAGGGGAAAGCGCAGATACGCAGTATTTT	CASSVAGESADTQYF
TRBJ2-7	.	TRBV27	.	TGTGCCAGCAGTTCGCACGCGGCCGGACCTAGGGGGCAGTACTTC	CASSSHAAGPRGQYF
TRBJ1-1	.	TRBV7-9	.	TGTGCCAGCAGCTCGGCGGACAGAGTGAACACTGAAGCTTTCTTT	CASSSADRVNTEAFF
TRBJ2-7	TRBD1	TRBV5-6	few	TGTGCCAGCAGCCGGTCCCGGACAGGGTTGGGGCACGAGCAGTACTTC	CASSRSRTGLGHEQYF
TRBJ2-3	TRBD2	TRBV5-1	few	TGCGCCAGCAGCCCTGGGACTAGCGGGACCTCAGATACGCAGTATTTT	CASSPGTSGTSDTQYF
TRBJ1-2	.	TRBV6-1	few	TGTGCCAGCAGCCCCCAGGGGAGGTCCTATGGCTACACCTTC	CASSPQGRSYGYTF
TRBJ2-7	.	TRBV6-5	.	TGTGCCAGCAGTTACTCGATCGGTCCATCCTACGAGCAGTACTTC	CASSYSIGPSYEQYF
TRBJ2-5	.	TRBV10-3	.	TGTGCCATCAGTGTCGACCGACAAGAGACCCAGTACTTC	CAISVDRQETQYF
TRBJ1-1	.	TRBV7-9	.	TGTGCCAGCAGCTCTCCAGATTGGGGCGACGACACTGAAGCTTTCTTT	CASSSPDWGDDTEAFF
TRBJ1-2	.	TRBV25-1	.	TGTGCCAGCAGTGATCCCGGGGTTAACTATGGCTACACCTTC	CASSDPGVNYGYTF
TRBJ2-3	.	TRBV11-2	few	TGTGCCAGCAGCTTTTTCATGGAGGGCGGCACAGATACGCAGTATTTT	CASSFFMEGGTDTQYF
TRBJ2-7	.	TRBV6-2/TRBV6-3	.	TGTGCCAGCAGTTTCGCCCCGACCGAGCAGTACTTC	CASSFAPTEQYF
TRBJ2-1	.	TRBV5-1	.	TGCGCCAGCAGAAAGGCCGGGCCCGCCTACAATGAGCAGTTCTTC	CASRKAGPAYNEQFF
TRBJ2-3	TRBD1	TRBV29-1	many	TGCAGCGTTGTTCCCGACAGGGGAGGTGCAGATACGCAGTATTTT	CSVVPDRGGADTQYF
TRBJ2-1	.	TRBV9	few	TGTGCCAGCAGCGTAGCGGGTGAGCAGTTCTTC	CASSVAGEQFF
TRBJ1-4	.	TRBV5-1	few	TGCGCCAGCAGCACGGGGGCAACTAATGAAAAACTGTTTTTT	CASSTGATNEKLFF
TRBJ2-5	.	TRBV4-1	.	TGCGCCAGCAGCCCAGTGGGTAATCAAGAGACCCAGTACTTC	CASSPVGNQETQYF
TRBJ1-4	TRBD1	TRBV12-3/TRBV12-4	many	TGTGCCAGCAGTTCGCCGGGACAGAGCAATGAAAAACTGTTTTTT	CASSSPGQSNEKLFF
TRBJ1-1	.	TRBV27	.	TGTGCCAGCAACGGGAGGGGCAAGAACACTGAAGCTTTCTTT	CASNGRGKNTEAFF
TRBJ2-3	.	TRBV20-1	many	TGCAGTGCTCCAATAACCCCGGCGGATACGCAGTATTTT	CSAPITPADTQYF
TRBJ2-7	.	TRBV12-3/TRBV12-4	.	TGTGCCAGCAGTTTATACGCCAACGAGCAGTACTTC	CASSLYANEQYF
TRBJ2-3	.	TRBV6-1	.	TGTGCCAGCACCCGTAGCGGTTACACAGATACGCAGTATTTT	CASTRSGYTDTQYF
TRBJ2-5	.	TRBV5-1	.	TGCGCCAGCAGCTGGTCAGACGGGACCCAAGAGACCCAGTACTTC	CASSWSDGTQETQYF